The source of this TCR beta chain is a study of blood T cell repertoires in COVID-19. V was cut by 0 bases and J by 0 bases, with 3 bases left in between. The CDR3 is made up of 13 amino acids. Germline lookup yields CDR1 MNHEY and CDR2 SVGAGI. Measured with immunoSEQ multiplex PCR; TCRdb has only the in-frame clones, and not every one. The table has roughly 380,000 clones, 80% to 90% seen once. The V and J genes are TRBV6-5 and TRBJ2-7; D gene unclear. This TCR came from a man aged 25 to 40 who had recovered from COVID-19. The sample taken for sequencing was PBMCs or T cells enriched from blood (not recorded which). CDR3 nucleotides: TGTGCCAGCAGTTACTCTCTCTCCTACGAGCAGTACTTC. Residues: CASSYSLSYEQYF.